The rows below give T cell receptor beta chains drawn from one sample of a study of radiation and T cells in renal cell carcinoma. Data came from immunoSEQ multiplex PCR; TCRdb stores just in-frame clones and leaves some out. This sample has about 76,000 clones, with about nine tenths found just once. Sample: blood, taken from a patient whose treatment included radiotherapy and nephrectomy. The receptors come from a woman in her 70s with renal cell carcinoma. The conserved cysteine and the conserved F or W are not part of the CDR3 here. D genes are given only for firm matches. Clone sizes are given selectively: once, few, many, or a class where the clone is expanded.

clone size | J gene | V gene | D gene | CDR3 protein
NA | TRBJ2-4 | TRBV5-4 | TRBD1 | ASTGQGWDIQY
once | TRBJ1-2 | TRBV7-9 | NA | ASSLGIQAYGYT
NA | TRBJ2-2 | TRBV28 | NA | ASNDGGTDLTGELF
NA | TRBJ1-3 | TRBV5-6 | NA | ASSFWIGEAISGNTIY
NA | TRBJ2-2 | TRBV10-2 | NA | ASSSRGATGELF
NA | TRBJ1-3 | TRBV13 | NA | ASSSDVGSGNTIY
NA | TRBJ1-6 | TRBV19 | NA | ASSKGQDSPLH
once | TRBJ1-5 | TRBV19 | NA | ASSIVPQGSNQPQH
once | TRBJ1-4 | TRBV9 | NA | ASSVALATNEKLF
NA | TRBJ2-5 | TRBV5-1 | TRBD1 | ASSRLGQLQETQY
NA | TRBJ1-5 | TRBV7-2 | NA | ASSLEGGQRPQH
NA | TRBJ1-1 | TRBV5-4 | NA | ASSLSGRTNTEAF
NA | TRBJ1-3 | TRBV7-2 | NA | ASSLPVGVSGNTIY
NA | TRBJ2-7 | TRBV5-6 | NA | ASSRQAAPEQY
NA | TRBJ1-5 | TRBV11-2 | NA | ASSLGTVSNQPQH
NA | TRBJ2-2 | TRBV14 | NA | ASSQAGPGELF
NA | TRBJ2-5 | TRBV28 | TRBD1 | ASSSPGQQETQY